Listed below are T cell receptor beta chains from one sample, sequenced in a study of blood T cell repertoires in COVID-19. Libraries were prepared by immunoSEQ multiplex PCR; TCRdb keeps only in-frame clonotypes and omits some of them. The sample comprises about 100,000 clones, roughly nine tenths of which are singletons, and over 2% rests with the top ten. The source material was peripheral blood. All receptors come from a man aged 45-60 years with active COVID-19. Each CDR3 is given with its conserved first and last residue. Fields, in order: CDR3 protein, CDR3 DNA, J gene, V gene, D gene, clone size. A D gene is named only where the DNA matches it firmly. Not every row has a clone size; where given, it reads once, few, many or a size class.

CASSIRGYNSPLHF,TGTGCCAGCAGTATCAGGGGATATAATTCACCCCTCCACTTT,TRBJ1-6,TRBV27,-,-
CASSHWLRAGKVGEQFF,TGTGCCAGTAGCCATTGGTTGCGAGCGGGAAAGGTCGGTGAGCAGTTCTTC,TRBJ2-1,TRBV19,TRBD2,-
CASCRGRGDTQYF,TGTGCCAGCTGCAGGGGGCGAGGAGATACGCAGTATTTT,TRBJ2-3,TRBV7-9,TRBD1,-
CASSTGTSGSDEQFF,TGTGCCAGCAGTACCGGGACTAGCGGTTCGGATGAGCAGTTCTTC,TRBJ2-1,TRBV7-7,TRBD2,-
CASSSIRTSGRVGDTQYF,TGTGCCAGCAGCTCGATACGGACTAGCGGGAGGGTTGGAGATACGCAGTATTTT,TRBJ2-3,TRBV11-2,TRBD2,-
CASSSGVSGHSYNEQFF,TGTGCCAGCAGCTCAGGAGTCAGCGGGCACTCCTACAATGAGCAGTTCTTC,TRBJ2-1,TRBV7-6,-,-
CASSQPKLAGAREQYF,TGTGCCAGCAGCCAACCCAAGCTAGCGGGGGCTCGGGAGCAGTACTTC,TRBJ2-7,TRBV11-1,TRBD2,once
CASSQYENTQYF,TGTGCCAGCAGTCAATACGAGAATACGCAGTATTTT,TRBJ2-3,TRBV2,-,-
CASSPGTGTEAFF,TGTGCCAGCAGCCCCGGGACAGGCACTGAAGCTTTCTTT,TRBJ1-1,TRBV11-3,TRBD1,-
CASSPTGVDTDTQYF,TGTGCCAGCAGCCCGACAGGGGTAGACACAGATACGCAGTATTTT,TRBJ2-3,TRBV6-5,TRBD1,few
CASSAGQGNQPQHF,TGTGCCAGCAGTGCCGGACAGGGCAATCAGCCCCAGCATTTT,TRBJ1-5,TRBV2,TRBD1,-
CASSQTSGTTDTQYF,TGTGCCAGTAGCCAGACTAGCGGTACCACAGATACGCAGTATTTT,TRBJ2-3,TRBV19,TRBD2,-